This TCR beta chain comes out of a study of cytomegalovirus exposure and HLA in healthy donors. The PCR was carried out with 60 Vbeta primers and 13 Jbeta primers. Using immunoSEQ multiplex PCR, the repertoire was profiled, and TCRdb retains in-frame clones only, with some absent. This sample has roughly 250,000 clones, with about four fifths found just once. CDR3 size: 15 residues. The germline V gene encodes CDR1 MNHEY and CDR2 SMNVEV (reference sequence). V shed 4 bases and J 1 base; nucleotides not matched to a gene: 6. The rearrangement links TRBV27 to TRBJ2-7, with TRBD1 matching 8 bases. The TCR sequence derives from a middle-aged woman in good health and CMV-seropositive. Sequences were obtained from PBMCs. In nucleotides, the CDR3 is TGTGCCAGCAGTTCTTGGGACAGGACATCCTACGAGCAGTACTTC. Translation: CASSSWDRTSYEQYF.